This T cell receptor (beta chain) derives from a study of Ad26.COV2.S vaccination and SARS-CoV-2 variants. The wider study: Once, or twice with 56 days between doses, Ad26.COV2.S was given intramuscularly.

Treatment in this sample: 15 to 20 received Ad26.COV2.S at low or high dose, single or two shots; 5 received placebo; per-sample allocation not given. Each sample was drawn 63 days after the first injection (of vaccine or placebo). An adult of 18-55 years in Boston served as donor. Trimming took 10 bases from V and 4 from J, leaving 13 bases between them. The CDR3 contains 12 residues. Germline loops: CDR1 ENHRY, CDR2 SYGVKD. Sequencing used immunoSEQ multiplex PCR; TCRdb keeps in-frame clones, though not all of them. The data hold roughly 350,000 clones, with less than 90% observed a single time. The sample in question was peripheral blood, obtained in a trial of Ad26.COV2.S vaccine versus placebo. V usage is TRBV10-3 and J usage is TRBJ1-2; D is perhaps TRBD1 (5 bases). This TCR came from a person aged 18-60 years who received the Ad26.COV2.S COVID-19 vaccine or a placebo. This CDR3 is CATEGMSYGYTF. The CDR3 coding sequence is TGTGCCACGGAGGGGATGTCCTATGGCTACACCTTC.